The 29 T cell receptor beta chains in this list originate from one sample, sequenced in a study of technical replicates of blood from a few donors. TCRdb's copy holds only in-frame clones and misses some; the assay was immunoSEQ multiplex PCR. The sample consists of about 50,000 clones, over 90% of them appearing once. Sequenced sample: PBMCs. These receptor sequences come from a human donor in good health. Some clones in this sample may be carry-over from other donors' samples.

This sequence joins TRBV18 and TRBJ1-1; no reliable D call. Germline V gene data show CDR1 as KGHSH and CDR2 as LQKENI. The CDR3 runs to 13 residues. Trimming pared 6 bases from V and 1 base from J, leaving 9 bases between. The CDR3 spells CASSSDENTEAFF. In nucleotides, the CDR3 is TGTGCCAGCTCTTCAGATGAGAACACTGAAGCTTTCTTT.

The J gene is TRBJ2-5, the V gene TRBV29-1, with TRBD2 as a possible D gene (5 bases). Germline V gene lookup returns CDR1 SQVTM and CDR2 ANQGSEA. Trimming shortened V by 7 bases and J by 5 bases, and 14 bases separated the two germline ends. The CDR3 extends over 12 amino acids. Here the CDR3 reads CSGAEGGETQYF. CDR3 nucleotides: TGCAGCGGGGCTGAGGGTGGGGAGACCCAGTACTTC.

The genes are TRBV4-3 and TRBJ2-2; 8 bases are a match to TRBD1. The germline gives CDR1 LGHNA, CDR2 YSLEER. The ends lost 4 bases at V and 6 bases at J; junction bases unmatched: 4. This CDR3 comprises 14 residues. The CDR3 is CASSPRQGSGELFF. CDR3 DNA: TGCGCCAGCAGCCCCAGACAGGGGTCCGGGGAGCTGTTTTTT.

The chain uses TRBV19 and TRBJ2-1, with a possible D match to TRBD1 (5 bases). The CDR3 is 15 residues long. The V gene lost 4 bases and the J gene lost 7 bases, with 17 bases spanning the gap. Per the germline V gene, CDR1 is LNHDA and CDR2 is SQIVND (reference sequence). The CDR3 reads CASSTTERRSNEQFF. CDR3 DNA sequence: TGTGCCAGTAGTACGACAGAGAGAAGGTCGAATGAGCAGTTCTTC.

J is TRBJ1-3 and V is TRBV7-2, with a possible D match to TRBD1 (5 bases). This CDR3 spans 17 amino acids. The V gene's germline CDR1 is SGHTA and CDR2 FQGNSA. Trimming took off 1 base at V and 1 base at J, with 14 bases between the two ends. The chain's CDR3 is CASSLVYRRQSGNTIYF. CDR3 nucleotides: TGTGCCAGCAGCTTAGTGTACAGGCGGCAATCTGGAAACACCATATATTTT.

The chain is built from TRBV7-9 and TRBJ2-7; TRBD1 might be the D (7 bases). Germline V CDR1 and CDR2: SEHNR, FQNEAQ (reference sequence). The V gene lost 5 bases and the J gene lost 3 bases, with 11 bases spanning the gap. The CDR3 spans 13 residues. This chain's CDR3 is CASSRQGGYEQYF. The CDR3, as DNA: TGTGCCAGCAGCCGGCAGGGGGGCTACGAGCAGTACTTC.

This rearrangement joins TRBV5-1 to TRBJ1-2; the match to TRBD1 covers 8 bases. CDR1 is SGHRS, CDR2 YFSETQ, per germline. With 3 bases clipped from V and 0 bases from J, the junction kept 4 bases outside the gene matches. The length of the CDR3 is 15 residues. CDR3 protein: CASSSSGGTNYGYTF. The DNA of the CDR3 is TGCGCCAGCAGCTCCTCAGGGGGCACTAACTATGGCTACACCTTC.

The chain couples TRBV6-5 to TRBJ2-4; D perhaps matches TRBD1 (5 bases). This CDR3 region has 16 residues. In germline, CDR1 is MNHEY, CDR2 SVGAGI. The V end lost 2 bases, the J end lost 1 base, and 12 bases lay between the germline ends. The CDR3 DNA reads as TGTGCCAGCAGTTACGGTAGGGGCCCGGCCAAAAACATTCAGTACTTC. Translating it yields CASSYGRGPAKNIQYF.

This chain links TRBV5-1 with TRBJ1-5; D is possibly TRBD1 (6 bases). Germline V gene lookup returns CDR1 SGHRS and CDR2 YFSETQ. The ends were cut back, 5 bases at V and 8 bases at J, with 17 bases in the middle. The CDR3 has 14 amino acids. CDR3 protein: CASSSTGAEKPQHF. The CDR3 DNA follows: TGCGCCAGCAGTTCGACAGGAGCCGAGAAGCCCCAGCATTTT.

This sequence joins TRBV6-9 and TRBJ2-7; TRBD2 might be the D (5 bases). The CDR3 totals 14 residues. Between the trimmed V and J ends, which lost 10 bases and 2 bases, there was a span of 18 bases. Germline V CDR1 and CDR2: MNHGY, SVAAGI. CDR3 nucleotides: TGTGCCAACCGCTGCGGGCCAGTGGCCTACGAGCAGTACTTC. Its translation: CANRCGPVAYEQYF.

V usage is TRBV7-9 and J usage is TRBJ2-3; the match to TRBD2 covers 8 bases. The CDR3 totals 15 residues. V was clipped by 6 bases and J by 3 bases; unmatched bases: 8. From germline, CDR1 is SEHNR and CDR2 FQNEAQ (reference sequence). As DNA, the CDR3 is TGTGCCAGCAGGGCCCCGGGGGGGCGGACAGATACGCAGTATTTT. It yields the protein CASRAPGGRTDTQYF. The full variable domain, with the rest looked up from reference TRBV7-9 and TRBJ2-3, is DTGVSQNPRHKITKRGQNVTFRCDPISEHNRLYWYRQTLGQGPEFLTYFQNEAQLEKSRLLSDRFSAERPKGSFSTLEIQRTEQGDSAMYLCASRAPGGRTDTQYFGPGTRLTVL.

This chain links TRBV18 with TRBJ1-5; 9 nucleotides align to TRBD1. The junction had 6 bases not matched to a gene; V was cut back by 6 bases and J by 3 bases. The germline V gene encodes CDR1 KGHSH and CDR2 LQKENI. The CDR3 length is 15 residues. CDR3 protein: CASSLGQGVNQPQHF. CDR3 nucleotide sequence: TGTGCCAGCTCGCTGGGACAGGGAGTCAATCAGCCCCAGCATTTT. The variable domain in full, completed from reference TRBV18 and TRBJ1-5, reads NAGVMQNPRHLVRRRGQEARLRCSPMKGHSHVYWYRQLPEEGLKFMVYLQKENIIDESGMPKERFSAEFPKEGPSILRIQQVVRGDSAAYFCASSLGQGVNQPQHFGDGTRLSIL.

The chain employs TRBV4-1 and TRBJ2-1, with TRBD2 matching over 12 bases. Per germline, CDR1 MGHRA and CDR2 YSYEKL. This CDR3 spans 16 amino acids. Trimming took 4 bases from V and 4 from J; bases not matched to a gene: 5. Here the CDR3 reads CASSLGLAGTYNEQFF. DNA for the CDR3: TGCGCCAGCAGCCTTGGACTAGCGGGAACGTACAATGAGCAGTTCTTC.

This chain links TRBV10-3 with TRBJ1-2; D not resolved. Trimming took 3 bases from V and 0 from J, leaving 5 bases between them. This CDR3 region has 13 residues. From germline, CDR1 is ENHRY and CDR2 SYGVKD. The CDR3 sequence is CAISDGPNYGYTF. CDR3 nucleotide sequence: TGTGCCATCAGTGATGGGCCTAACTATGGCTACACCTTC.

The J gene is TRBJ2-2, the V gene TRBV4-2, with TRBD1 identical over 11 bases. CDR1 LGHNA and CDR2 YNFKEQ come from the germline V gene. V dropped 7 bases and J dropped 6; count of bases not matched to a gene: 10. CDR3 length: 16 residues. DNA of the CDR3: TGTGCCAGCACTCGAGGGACAGGGGGATCTGCCGGGGAGCTGTTTTTT. It yields the protein CASTRGTGGSAGELFF.

This chain joins TRBV30 and TRBJ1-3; 7 nucleotides agree with TRBD1. From germline, CDR1 is GTSNPN and CDR2 SVGIG (reference sequence). J lost 0 bases, V lost 7 bases, and 9 bases had no gene match. The CDR3 runs to 15 residues. CDR3 in amino acids: CASAQTGTSGNTIYF. The CDR3, as DNA: TGTGCCTCGGCCCAGACAGGGACCTCTGGAAACACCATATATTTT.

The chain joins TRBV13 to TRBJ2-7; D gene uncertain. The length of the CDR3 is 13 residues. The germline V gene has CDR1 PRHDT and CDR2 FYEKMQ (reference sequence). With 5 bases removed from V and 6 bases from J, the gap between germline ends came to 14 bases. The CDR3 nucleotides are TGTGCCAGCAGCCCGCGTAACGGGTTCGAGCAGTACTTC. Residues: CASSPRNGFEQYF.

CDR3 loop: CASSRTTSAGETQYF. The CDR3 DNA reads as TGTGCCAGCAGCCGGACCACTAGCGCCGGAGAGACCCAGTACTTC. The chain carries TRBV4-2 and TRBJ2-5; TRBD2 agrees at 7 bases. Germline V CDR1 and CDR2: LGHNA, YNFKEQ. V shed 4 bases and J 4 bases; nucleotides not matched to a gene: 9. The CDR3 contains 15 residues.

A single count supports this clone. The V and J genes are TRBV4-2 and TRBJ2-5; perhaps TRBD2 as D (5 bases). Trimming took off 4 bases at V and 5 bases at J, with 23 bases between the two ends. CDR3 length equals 17 residues. Looked up from germline, CDR1 is LGHNA and CDR2 is YNFKEQ. This chain's CDR3 is CASSRENGGPGAETQYF. The CDR3 DNA follows: TGTGCCAGCAGCCGCGAAAACGGAGGTCCGGGCGCGGAGACCCAGTACTTC.

V usage is TRBV5-5 and J usage is TRBJ1-1; unclear D gene. Trimming stripped 1 base from V and 0 bases from J, with 10 bases between. Germline V CDR1 and CDR2: SGHKS, YYEKEE (reference sequence). The CDR3 loop spans 15 amino acids. The CDR3 spells CASSLRDGMNTEAFF. DNA for the CDR3: TGTGCCAGCAGCTTGCGGGATGGAATGAACACTGAAGCTTTCTTT.

This chain uses TRBV6-1 with TRBJ1-1; D is unclear. The V and J ends lost 3 bases and 1 base respectively, with 9 bases between them. The germline gives CDR1 MNHNS, CDR2 SASEGT. The CDR3 is 14 amino acids. The CDR3 bases are TGTGCCAGCAGTGACACAAGGAGGAACACTGAAGCTTTCTTT. Amino acid sequence: CASSDTRRNTEAFF.

The V call is TRBV21-1, the J call TRBJ1-2; the table's D call, TRBD1, has no DNA check behind it. TRBV21-1 is a listed pseudogene. CDR3 length equals 10 residues. CDR3 DNA: TGTGCCAAGACCGAATACAGACACACCTTC. This sequence encodes CAKTEYRHTF.

The chain employs TRBV5-6 and TRBJ2-5; D remains unclear. CDR1 is SGHDT and CDR2 is YYEEEE in the germline V gene. There are 14 residues in the CDR3. With 1 base removed from V and 0 bases from J, the gap between germline ends came to 7 bases. The CDR3, as DNA: TGTGCCAGCAGCTTGACAGTTAACCAAGAGACCCAGTACTTC. Translation gives CASSLTVNQETQYF.

The J gene is TRBJ1-5, the V gene TRBV15, with D perhaps TRBD1 (5 bases). The germline V gene encodes CDR1 LNHNV and CDR2 YYDKDF (reference sequence). This CDR3 is 14 amino acids long. The ends were cut back, 1 base at V and 6 bases at J, with 10 bases in the middle. For the CDR3, the DNA is TGTGCCACCAGCAGAGGTGGCAGGGTTCAGCCCCAGCATTTT. Its protein product is CATSRGGRVQPQHF.

This rearrangement joins TRBV5-6 to TRBJ2-5; possibly TRBD1 for D (5 bases). Germline CDR1 is SGHDT and CDR2 is YYEEEE. The ends were cut back, 4 bases at V and 1 base at J, with 17 bases in the middle. CDR3 length equals 16 residues. This CDR3 reads CASSHKTTGPQETQYF. CDR3 nucleotide sequence: TGTGCCAGCAGCCACAAAACTACAGGCCCCCAAGAGACCCAGTACTTC.

This chain connects TRBV4-2 to TRBJ2-7, with TRBD1 matching 7 bases. This CDR3 is built from 14 residues. The ends lost 1 base at V and 3 bases at J; junction bases unmatched: 3. CDR1 is LGHNA and CDR2 is YNFKEQ in the germline V gene. The CDR3 loop is CASSQGNRGYEQYF. As DNA, the CDR3 is TGTGCCAGCAGCCAAGGGAACAGGGGCTACGAGCAGTACTTC.

V and J are TRBV5-4 and TRBJ2-6; 9 positions agree with TRBD2. This CDR3 has 18 amino acids. CDR1 and CDR2 from the germline V gene are SGHNT and YYREEE (reference sequence). The J segment lost 3 bases and the V segment lost 0 bases, leaving 7 bases of the junction unmatched. DNA of the CDR3: TGTGCCAGCAGCTTGGGCGGGGGGGCAGGTTATGGGGCCAACGTCCTGACTTTC. Amino acids: CASSLGGGAGYGANVLTF.

This clone has just one count. The chain combines TRBV2 with TRBJ2-1; 7 positions agree with TRBD1. The CDR3 length is 13 residues. Unmatched junction bases numbered 4, after V lost 7 bases and J lost 4 bases. CDR1 is SNHLY, CDR2 FYNNEI, per germline. In DNA, the CDR3 is TGTGCCAGCACCGGGACAGCATACAATGAGCAGTTCTTC. This sequence encodes CASTGTAYNEQFF.

This clone appeared once. The chain couples TRBV6-6 to TRBJ2-7; D perhaps matches TRBD1 (6 bases). Between the trimmed V and J ends, which lost 5 bases and 3 bases, there was a span of 14 bases. Germline V gene lookup returns CDR1 MNHNY and CDR2 SVGAGI (reference sequence). The CDR3 is 14 residues long. The CDR3 nucleotides are TGTGCCAGCAGTGACACAGGGTACAGCTACGAGCAGTACTTC. Its protein product is CASSDTGYSYEQYF.